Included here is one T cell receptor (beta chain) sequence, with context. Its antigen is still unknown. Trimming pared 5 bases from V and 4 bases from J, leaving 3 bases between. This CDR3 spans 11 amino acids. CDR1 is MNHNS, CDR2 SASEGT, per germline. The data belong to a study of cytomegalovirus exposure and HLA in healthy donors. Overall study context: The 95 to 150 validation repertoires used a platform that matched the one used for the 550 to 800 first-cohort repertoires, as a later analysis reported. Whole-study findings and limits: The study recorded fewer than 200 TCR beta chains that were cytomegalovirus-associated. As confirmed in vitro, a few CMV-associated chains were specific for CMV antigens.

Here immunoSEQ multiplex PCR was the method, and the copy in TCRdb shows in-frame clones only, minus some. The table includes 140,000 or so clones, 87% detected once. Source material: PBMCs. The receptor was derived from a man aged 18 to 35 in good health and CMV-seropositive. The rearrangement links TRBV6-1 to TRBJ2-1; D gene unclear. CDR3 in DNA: TGTGCCAGCAGTCTATACAATGAGCAGTTCTTC. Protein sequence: CASSLYNEQFF.